This T cell receptor beta chain was obtained from a study of shared clonotypes between healthy human individuals. The protocol was immunoSEQ multiplex PCR, while the TCRdb copy is restricted to in-frame clones and leaves out a portion. The data hold a few million clones, with around 95% observed a single time. Trimming left V 0 bases short and J 3 bases short, with 9 bases between. The CDR3 totals 14 residues. Germline lookup yields CDR1 GTSNPN and CDR2 SVGIG (reference sequence). This clone has just a few counts. The rearrangement joins TRBV30 to TRBJ1-5; no reliable D call. The receptor was isolated from a man aged 18 to 30 in good health. The sequenced material came from naive CD4+ T cells sorted from blood. Sample subset: CD45RA+ positively selected. The CDR3 coding sequence is TGTGCCTGGAGTGTTGCCGGGTTCAATCAGCCCCAGCATTTT. It is translated as CAWSVAGFNQPQHF.